The rows below give T cell receptor beta chains drawn from one sample of a study of blood T cell repertoires in COVID-19. Measured with immunoSEQ multiplex PCR; TCRdb has only the in-frame clones, and not every one. The sample contains about 220,000 clones, 80% to 90% of which appear only once. The sequenced sample consisted of PBMCs or T cells enriched from blood (not recorded which). Every receptor here comes from a woman aged 18-30 years in a cohort exposed to, infected with or recovered from COVID-19 (not recorded which). Each CDR3 is given with its conserved first and last residue. Each record gives: J gene, D gene, V gene, CDR3 length, clone size, CDR3 protein, CDR3 DNA. A D gene is named only where the DNA matches it firmly. Clone size is stated in some rows and not others, as once, few, many or a class when expanded.

TRBJ2-5 NA TRBV11-2 15 NA CASSPGEGRKETQYF TGTGCCAGCAGCCCAGGGGAGGGGCGGAAAGAGACCCAGTACTTC
TRBJ1-3 NA TRBV5-1 16 NA CASSLGQENSGNTIYF TGCGCCAGCAGCTTGGGACAGGAAAACTCTGGAAACACCATATATTTT
TRBJ1-1 NA TRBV3-1/TRBV3-2 14 NA CASSQGGHNLEAFF TGTGCCAGCAGCCAAGGGGGACATAATCTTGAAGCTTTCTTT
TRBJ1-1 NA TRBV5-1 15 NA CASSSEQRTNTEAFF TGCGCCAGCAGCTCGGAGCAGAGAACGAACACTGAAGCTTTCTTT
TRBJ1-5 TRBD1 TRBV24-1 15 NA CATSAGGEIDQPQHF TGTGCCACCAGTGCAGGGGGCGAGATAGATCAGCCCCAGCATTTT
TRBJ2-1 TRBD1 TRBV24-1 17 NA CATSDQPGTGSLNEQFF TGTGCCACCAGTGACCAGCCCGGGACAGGATCCCTTAATGAGCAGTTCTTC
TRBJ1-1 NA TRBV12-5 12 NA CASGLENTEAFF TGTGCTAGTGGCCTAGAGAACACTGAAGCTTTCTTT
TRBJ1-5 NA TRBV4-2 15 NA CASSQEGRGDQPQHF TGTGCCAGCAGCCAAGAGGGCAGGGGCGATCAGCCCCAGCATTTT
TRBJ2-5 NA TRBV29-1 13 NA CSVEGTAQETQYF TGCAGCGTTGAAGGGACAGCTCAAGAGACCCAGTACTTC
TRBJ2-6 TRBD2 TRBV5-4 18 NA CASSFTSGAPSGANVLTF TGTGCCAGCAGCTTTACTAGCGGTGCCCCCTCTGGGGCCAACGTCCTGACTTTC
TRBJ1-6 TRBD1 TRBV15 13 NA CATARDSGSPLHF TGTGCCACCGCCCGGGACAGTGGTTCACCCCTCCACTTT
TRBJ2-7 TRBD1 TRBV28 16 NA CASSPSGQGSSYEQYF TGTGCCAGCAGCCCCTCGGGACAGGGGAGCTCCTACGAGCAGTACTTC
TRBJ1-2 TRBD1 TRBV6-6 15 NA CASRAGTGGNYGYTF TGTGCCAGCAGAGCCGGGACAGGGGGCAACTATGGCTACACCTTC
TRBJ2-5 TRBD2 TRBV7-9 15 NA CASSFRLAEKETQYF TGTGCCAGCAGCTTCCGACTAGCGGAAAAAGAGACCCAGTACTTC
TRBJ2-6 TRBD1 TRBV5-5 18 NA CASSQPDRLNSGANVLTF TGTGCCAGCAGCCAACCGGACAGGTTGAACTCTGGGGCCAACGTCCTGACTTTC
TRBJ1-2 TRBD1 TRBV24-1 14 few CATSDSGQGFGYTF TGTGCCACCAGTGATTCCGGACAGGGGTTTGGCTACACCTTC
TRBJ2-1 NA TRBV6-5 13 NA CASSRGQYNEQFF TGTGCCAGCAGTAGAGGACAGTACAATGAGCAGTTCTTC
TRBJ1-4 NA TRBV5-1 17 once CASSPGGRITTNEKLFF TGCGCCAGCAGCCCGGGGGGACGGATAACAACTAATGAAAAACTGTTTTTT
TRBJ2-3 TRBD2 TRBV2 15 NA CASSELAGGTDTQYF TGTGCCAGCAGTGAACTAGCGGGGGGCACAGATACGCAGTATTTT
TRBJ2-1 NA TRBV28 14 NA CASSPSLEGHEQFF TGTGCCAGCAGTCCATCCCTGGAGGGGCATGAGCAGTTCTTC
TRBJ1-1 NA TRBV9 14 NA CASSLGHFNTEAFF TGTGCCAGCAGCCTTGGGCATTTTAACACTGAAGCTTTCTTT
TRBJ1-1 TRBD1 TRBV3-1/TRBV3-2 13 NA CASSQDTDRRAFF TGTGCCAGCAGCCAAGATACGGACAGGAGGGCTTTCTTT
TRBJ1-5 NA TRBV7-9 14 NA CASSFGGFRQPQHF TGTGCCAGCAGCTTTGGTGGCTTTCGCCAGCCCCAGCATTTT
TRBJ1-2 NA TRBV3-1/TRBV3-2 16 NA CASSQTLGQMNYGYTF TGTGCCAGCAGCCAAACCTTAGGACAGATGAACTATGGCTACACCTTC
TRBJ1-2 NA TRBV6-5 11 NA CASRVEYGYTF TGTGCCAGCAGGGTGGAGTATGGCTACACCTTC
TRBJ1-1 TRBD1 TRBV19 12 NA CASSVRGTEAFF TGTGCCAGTAGTGTCAGGGGGACTGAAGCTTTCTTT
TRBJ2-2 TRBD2 TRBV29-1 19 NA CSVEVGLAGGPSDTGELFF TGCAGCGTTGAAGTTGGCCTAGCGGGAGGGCCGTCGGACACCGGGGAGCTGTTTTTT
TRBJ2-7 TRBD1 TRBV5-1 15 NA CASSTTGAGDHEQYF TGCGCCAGCAGCACCACAGGGGCGGGTGACCACGAGCAGTACTTC